Here is one TCR beta chain with its context. The CDR3 has 16 amino acids. CDR1 and CDR2 from the germline V gene are SEHNR and FQNEAQ (reference sequence). V lost 2 bases and J lost 3; bases outside the gene matches: 5. This sample is part of a study of PD-1 blockade in mismatch repair-deficient tumors. Study information: Enrolled about 2012-2016, patients had progressing, pretreated mismatch repair-deficient cancers of 12 types.

Clones were read by immunoSEQ multiplex PCR, and TCRdb kept only the in-frame ones, dropping some. Of around 39,000 clones in the sample, around four fifths are singletons; the top ten hold around 0.98%. The chain links TRBV7-9 to TRBJ1-4; TRBD1 matches at 8 bases. The specimen comprised PBMCs, sampled roughly nine months after starting pembrolizumab. The receptor was derived from an adult with mismatch repair-deficient cancer. The CDR3 coding sequence is TGTGCCAGCAGCTTACTCGACAGGGGTGCTAATGAAAAACTGTTTTTT. It encodes CASSLLDRGANEKLFF.